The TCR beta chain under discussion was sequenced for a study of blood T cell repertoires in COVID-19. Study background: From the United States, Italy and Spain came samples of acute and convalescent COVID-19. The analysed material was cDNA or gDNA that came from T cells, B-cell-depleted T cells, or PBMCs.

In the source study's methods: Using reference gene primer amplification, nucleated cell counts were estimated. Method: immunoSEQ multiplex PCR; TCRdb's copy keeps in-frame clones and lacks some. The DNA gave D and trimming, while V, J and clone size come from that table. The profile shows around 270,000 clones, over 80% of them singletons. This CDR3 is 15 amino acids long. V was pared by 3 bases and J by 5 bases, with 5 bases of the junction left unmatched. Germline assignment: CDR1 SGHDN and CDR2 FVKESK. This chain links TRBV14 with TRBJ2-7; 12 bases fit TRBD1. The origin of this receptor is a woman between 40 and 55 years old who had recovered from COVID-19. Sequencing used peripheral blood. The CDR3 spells CASSQVGTGGHEQYF. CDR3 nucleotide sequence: TGTGCCAGCAGCCAGGTTGGGACAGGGGGCCACGAGCAGTACTTC. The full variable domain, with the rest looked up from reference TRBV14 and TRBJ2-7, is EAGVTQFPSHSVIEKGQTVTLRCDPISGHDNLYWYRRVMGKEIKFLLHFVKESKQDESGMPNNRFLAERTGGTYSTLKVQPAELEDSGVYFCASSQVGTGGHEQYFGPGTRLTVT.